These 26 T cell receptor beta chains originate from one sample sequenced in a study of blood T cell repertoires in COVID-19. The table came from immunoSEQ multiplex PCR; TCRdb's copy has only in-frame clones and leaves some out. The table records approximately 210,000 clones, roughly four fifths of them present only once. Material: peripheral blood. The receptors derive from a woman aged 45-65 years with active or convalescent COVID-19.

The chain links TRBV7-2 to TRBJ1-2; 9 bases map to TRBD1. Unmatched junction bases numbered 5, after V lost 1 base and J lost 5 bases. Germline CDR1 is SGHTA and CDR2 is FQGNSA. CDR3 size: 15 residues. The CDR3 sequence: CASSLGQGDRYGYTF. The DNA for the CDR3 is TGTGCCAGCAGCTTAGGACAGGGGGACCGGTATGGCTACACCTTC.

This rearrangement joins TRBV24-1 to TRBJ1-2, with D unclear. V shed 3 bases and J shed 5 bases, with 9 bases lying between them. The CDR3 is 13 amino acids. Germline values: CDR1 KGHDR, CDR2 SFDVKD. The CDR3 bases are TGTGCCACCAGTGATGAGGGAGGGTATGGCTACACCTTC. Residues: CATSDEGGYGYTF.

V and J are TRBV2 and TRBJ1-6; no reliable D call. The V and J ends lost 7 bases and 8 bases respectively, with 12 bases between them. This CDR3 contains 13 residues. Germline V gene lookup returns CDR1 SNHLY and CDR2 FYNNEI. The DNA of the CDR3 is TGTGCCAGCACCTCCGGTCCCTATTCACCCCTCCACTTT. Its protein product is CASTSGPYSPLHF.

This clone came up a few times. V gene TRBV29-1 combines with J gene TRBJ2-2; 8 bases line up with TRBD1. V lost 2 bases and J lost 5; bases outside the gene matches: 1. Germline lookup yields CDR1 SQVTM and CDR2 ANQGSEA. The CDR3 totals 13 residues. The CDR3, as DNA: TGCAGCGTTGAAAGACAGGGGACCGGGGAGCTGTTTTTT. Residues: CSVERQGTGELFF.

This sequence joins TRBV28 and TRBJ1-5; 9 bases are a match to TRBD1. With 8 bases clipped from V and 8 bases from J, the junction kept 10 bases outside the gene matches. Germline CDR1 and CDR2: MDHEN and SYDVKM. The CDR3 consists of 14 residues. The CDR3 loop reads CASGGGQGREPQHF. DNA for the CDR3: TGTGCCAGCGGGGGGGGACAGGGCCGGGAGCCCCAGCATTTT.

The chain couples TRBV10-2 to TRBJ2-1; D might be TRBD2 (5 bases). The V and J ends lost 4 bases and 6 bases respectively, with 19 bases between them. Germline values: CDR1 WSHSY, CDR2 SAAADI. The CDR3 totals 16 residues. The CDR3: CASSANLGLASNEQFF. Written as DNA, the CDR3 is TGCGCCAGCAGTGCCAACCTGGGCCTAGCCTCCAATGAGCAGTTCTTC.

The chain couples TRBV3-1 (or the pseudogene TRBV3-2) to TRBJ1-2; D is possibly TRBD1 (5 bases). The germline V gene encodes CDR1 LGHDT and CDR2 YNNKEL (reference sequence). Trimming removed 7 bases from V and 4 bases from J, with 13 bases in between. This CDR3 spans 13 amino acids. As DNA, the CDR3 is TGTGCCAGCACCACGGGGGATAGCTATGGCTACACCTTC. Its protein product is CASTTGDSYGYTF.

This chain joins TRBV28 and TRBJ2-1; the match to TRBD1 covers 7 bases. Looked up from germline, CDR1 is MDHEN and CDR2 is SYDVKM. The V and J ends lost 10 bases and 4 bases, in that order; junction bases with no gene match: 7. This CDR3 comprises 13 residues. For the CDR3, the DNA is TGTGCCACTAGAGGGGGCCCTTACAATGAGCAGTTCTTC. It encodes CATRGGPYNEQFF.

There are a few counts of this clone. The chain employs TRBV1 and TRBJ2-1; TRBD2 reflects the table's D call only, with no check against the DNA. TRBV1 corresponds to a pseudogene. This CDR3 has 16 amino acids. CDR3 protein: CTSSQRPAGPYNEQFF. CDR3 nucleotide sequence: TGCACCAGCAGCCAAAGGCCAGCGGGACCCTACAATGAGCAGTTCTTC.

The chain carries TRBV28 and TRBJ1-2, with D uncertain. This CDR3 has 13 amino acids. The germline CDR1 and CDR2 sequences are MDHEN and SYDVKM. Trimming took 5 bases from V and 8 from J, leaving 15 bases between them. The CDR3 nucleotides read TGTGCCAGCAGTACCCAACCCACGGGGGGCTACACCTTC. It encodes CASSTQPTGGYTF.

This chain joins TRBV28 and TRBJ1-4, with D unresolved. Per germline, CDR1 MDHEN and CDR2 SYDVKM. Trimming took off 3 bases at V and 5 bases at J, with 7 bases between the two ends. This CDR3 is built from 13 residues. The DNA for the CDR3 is TGTGCCAGCAGTTTGTTACGGAATGAAAAACTGTTTTTT. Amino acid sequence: CASSLLRNEKLFF.

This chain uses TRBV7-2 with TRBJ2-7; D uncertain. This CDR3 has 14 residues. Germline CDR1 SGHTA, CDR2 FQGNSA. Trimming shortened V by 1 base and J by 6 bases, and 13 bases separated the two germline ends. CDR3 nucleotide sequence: TGTGCCAGCAGCTTAGGCAGGCCTACTTTCGAGCAGTACGTC. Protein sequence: CASSLGRPTFEQYV.

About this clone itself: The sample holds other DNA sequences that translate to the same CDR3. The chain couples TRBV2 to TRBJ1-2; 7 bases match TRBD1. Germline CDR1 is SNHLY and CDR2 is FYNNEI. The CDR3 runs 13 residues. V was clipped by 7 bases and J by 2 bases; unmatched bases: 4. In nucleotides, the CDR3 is TGTGCCAGCACCATACAGGGGAACTATGGCTACACCTTC. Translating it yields CASTIQGNYGYTF.

CDR3 nucleotide sequence: TGTGCCAGCAGCCCCGTCTCCAGGGAAGAGACCCAGTACTTC. Translating it yields CASSPVSREETQYF. The rearrangement links TRBV5-4 to TRBJ2-5, with D perhaps TRBD1 (5 bases). The V and J ends lost 4 bases and 3 bases respectively, with 13 bases between them. Germline CDR1 SGHNT, CDR2 YYREEE (reference sequence). The CDR3 extends over 14 amino acids.

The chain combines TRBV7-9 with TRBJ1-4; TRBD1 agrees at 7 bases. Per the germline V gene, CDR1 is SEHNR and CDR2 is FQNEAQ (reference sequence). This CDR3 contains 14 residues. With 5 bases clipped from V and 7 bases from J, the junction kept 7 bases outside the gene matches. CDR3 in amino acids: CASSLDRVGEKLFF. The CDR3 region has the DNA TGTGCCAGCAGCCTAGACAGGGTGGGTGAAAAACTGTTTTTT. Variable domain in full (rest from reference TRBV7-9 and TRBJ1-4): DTGVSQNPRHKITKRGQNVTFRCDPISEHNRLYWYRQTLGQGPEFLTYFQNEAQLEKSRLLSDRFSAERPKGSFSTLEIQRTEQGDSAMYLCASSLDRVGEKLFFGSGTQLSVL.

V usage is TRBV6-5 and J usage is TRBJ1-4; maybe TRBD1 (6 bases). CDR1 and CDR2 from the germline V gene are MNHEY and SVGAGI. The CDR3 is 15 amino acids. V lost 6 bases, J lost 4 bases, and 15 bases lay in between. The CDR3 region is CASRGLTGRNEKLFF. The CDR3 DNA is TGTGCCAGCAGGGGTCTGACAGGACGTAATGAAAAACTGTTTTTT.

CDR3 nucleotide sequence: TGCGCCAGCAGGGACTCCACGAACACCGGGGAGCTGTTTTTT. This codes for CASRDSTNTGELFF. The chain employs TRBV10-1 and TRBJ2-2, with D possibly matching TRBD2 (5 bases). The CDR3 spans 14 residues. Germline V CDR1 and CDR2: WNHNN, SYGVQD (reference sequence). Trimming left V 6 bases short and J 0 bases short, with 8 bases between.

Here the CDR3 DNA reads TGTGCCAGCAGCGCCCTAGGGGCCTCTGGAAACACCATATATTTT. It yields the protein CASSALGASGNTIYF. The chain couples TRBV9 to TRBJ1-3; possible D gene TRBD1, 5 bases. The CDR3 contains 15 residues. The V and J ends lost 3 bases and 0 bases respectively, with 10 bases between them. Looked up from germline, CDR1 is SGDLS and CDR2 is YYNGEE.

The CDR3 sequence: CASSLADRGVFGYTF. CDR3 nucleotides: TGCGCCAGCAGCTTGGCAGACAGGGGTGTCTTCGGCTACACCTTC. The rearrangement joins TRBV5-1 to TRBJ1-2; TRBD1 matches 8 bases. CDR1 and CDR2 from the germline V gene are SGHRS and YFSETQ. Losses at the gene ends were 0 bases for V and 8 bases for J; bases not matched to a gene: 9. There are 15 residues in the CDR3.

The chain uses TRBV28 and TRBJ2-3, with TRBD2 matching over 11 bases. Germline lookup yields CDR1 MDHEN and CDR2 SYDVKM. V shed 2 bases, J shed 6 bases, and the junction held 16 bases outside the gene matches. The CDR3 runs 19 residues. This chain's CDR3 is CASSLIRSGTSGGADTQYF. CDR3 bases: TGTGCCAGCAGTTTAATTAGGTCCGGGACTAGCGGAGGAGCGGATACGCAGTATTTT.

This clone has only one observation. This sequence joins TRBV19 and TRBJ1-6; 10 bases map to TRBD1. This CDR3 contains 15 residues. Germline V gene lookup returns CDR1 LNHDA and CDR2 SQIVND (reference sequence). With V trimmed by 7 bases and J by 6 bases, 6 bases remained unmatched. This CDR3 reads CASTSDRGFNSPLHF. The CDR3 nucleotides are TGTGCCAGTACCTCGGACAGGGGGTTTAATTCACCCCTCCACTTT.

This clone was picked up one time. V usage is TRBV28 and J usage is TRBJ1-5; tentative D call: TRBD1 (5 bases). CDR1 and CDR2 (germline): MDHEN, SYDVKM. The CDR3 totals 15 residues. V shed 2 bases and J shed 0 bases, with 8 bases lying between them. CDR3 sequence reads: CASSLAGVSNQPQHF. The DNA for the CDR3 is TGTGCCAGCAGTTTAGCGGGGGTTAGCAATCAGCCCCAGCATTTT.

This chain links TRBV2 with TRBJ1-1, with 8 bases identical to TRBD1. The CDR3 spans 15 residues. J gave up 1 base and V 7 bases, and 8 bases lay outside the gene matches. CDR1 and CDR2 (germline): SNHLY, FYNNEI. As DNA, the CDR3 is TGTGCCAGCAAATTGGACAGGGATCGGAACACTGAAGCTTTCTTT. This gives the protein CASKLDRDRNTEAFF.

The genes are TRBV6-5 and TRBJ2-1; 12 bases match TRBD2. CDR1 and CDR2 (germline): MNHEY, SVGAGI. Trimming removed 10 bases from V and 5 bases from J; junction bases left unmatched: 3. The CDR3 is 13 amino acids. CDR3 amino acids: CATTSGGNNEQFF. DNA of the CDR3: TGTGCCACGACTAGCGGGGGAAACAATGAGCAGTTCTTC.

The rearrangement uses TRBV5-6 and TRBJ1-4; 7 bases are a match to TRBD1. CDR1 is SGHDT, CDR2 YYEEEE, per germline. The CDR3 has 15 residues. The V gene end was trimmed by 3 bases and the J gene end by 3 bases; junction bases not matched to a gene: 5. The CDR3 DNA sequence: TGTGCCAGCAGCTACAGGGGAACTGCTAATGAAAAACTGTTTTTT. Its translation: CASSYRGTANEKLFF. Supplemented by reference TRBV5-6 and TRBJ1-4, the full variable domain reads DAGVTQSPTHLIKTRGQQVTLRCSPKSGHDTVSWYQQALGQGPQFIFQYYEEEERQRGNFPDRFSGHQFPNYSSELNVNALLLGDSALYLCASSYRGTANEKLFFGSGTQLSVL.

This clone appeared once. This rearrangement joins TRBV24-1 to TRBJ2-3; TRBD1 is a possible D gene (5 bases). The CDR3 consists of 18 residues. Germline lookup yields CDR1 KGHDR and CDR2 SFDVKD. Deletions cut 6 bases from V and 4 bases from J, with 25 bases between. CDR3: CATSRSGRGLGTADTQYF. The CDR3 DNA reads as TGTGCCACCAGTCGCTCCGGAAGGGGTCTAGGCACGGCAGATACGCAGTATTTT.